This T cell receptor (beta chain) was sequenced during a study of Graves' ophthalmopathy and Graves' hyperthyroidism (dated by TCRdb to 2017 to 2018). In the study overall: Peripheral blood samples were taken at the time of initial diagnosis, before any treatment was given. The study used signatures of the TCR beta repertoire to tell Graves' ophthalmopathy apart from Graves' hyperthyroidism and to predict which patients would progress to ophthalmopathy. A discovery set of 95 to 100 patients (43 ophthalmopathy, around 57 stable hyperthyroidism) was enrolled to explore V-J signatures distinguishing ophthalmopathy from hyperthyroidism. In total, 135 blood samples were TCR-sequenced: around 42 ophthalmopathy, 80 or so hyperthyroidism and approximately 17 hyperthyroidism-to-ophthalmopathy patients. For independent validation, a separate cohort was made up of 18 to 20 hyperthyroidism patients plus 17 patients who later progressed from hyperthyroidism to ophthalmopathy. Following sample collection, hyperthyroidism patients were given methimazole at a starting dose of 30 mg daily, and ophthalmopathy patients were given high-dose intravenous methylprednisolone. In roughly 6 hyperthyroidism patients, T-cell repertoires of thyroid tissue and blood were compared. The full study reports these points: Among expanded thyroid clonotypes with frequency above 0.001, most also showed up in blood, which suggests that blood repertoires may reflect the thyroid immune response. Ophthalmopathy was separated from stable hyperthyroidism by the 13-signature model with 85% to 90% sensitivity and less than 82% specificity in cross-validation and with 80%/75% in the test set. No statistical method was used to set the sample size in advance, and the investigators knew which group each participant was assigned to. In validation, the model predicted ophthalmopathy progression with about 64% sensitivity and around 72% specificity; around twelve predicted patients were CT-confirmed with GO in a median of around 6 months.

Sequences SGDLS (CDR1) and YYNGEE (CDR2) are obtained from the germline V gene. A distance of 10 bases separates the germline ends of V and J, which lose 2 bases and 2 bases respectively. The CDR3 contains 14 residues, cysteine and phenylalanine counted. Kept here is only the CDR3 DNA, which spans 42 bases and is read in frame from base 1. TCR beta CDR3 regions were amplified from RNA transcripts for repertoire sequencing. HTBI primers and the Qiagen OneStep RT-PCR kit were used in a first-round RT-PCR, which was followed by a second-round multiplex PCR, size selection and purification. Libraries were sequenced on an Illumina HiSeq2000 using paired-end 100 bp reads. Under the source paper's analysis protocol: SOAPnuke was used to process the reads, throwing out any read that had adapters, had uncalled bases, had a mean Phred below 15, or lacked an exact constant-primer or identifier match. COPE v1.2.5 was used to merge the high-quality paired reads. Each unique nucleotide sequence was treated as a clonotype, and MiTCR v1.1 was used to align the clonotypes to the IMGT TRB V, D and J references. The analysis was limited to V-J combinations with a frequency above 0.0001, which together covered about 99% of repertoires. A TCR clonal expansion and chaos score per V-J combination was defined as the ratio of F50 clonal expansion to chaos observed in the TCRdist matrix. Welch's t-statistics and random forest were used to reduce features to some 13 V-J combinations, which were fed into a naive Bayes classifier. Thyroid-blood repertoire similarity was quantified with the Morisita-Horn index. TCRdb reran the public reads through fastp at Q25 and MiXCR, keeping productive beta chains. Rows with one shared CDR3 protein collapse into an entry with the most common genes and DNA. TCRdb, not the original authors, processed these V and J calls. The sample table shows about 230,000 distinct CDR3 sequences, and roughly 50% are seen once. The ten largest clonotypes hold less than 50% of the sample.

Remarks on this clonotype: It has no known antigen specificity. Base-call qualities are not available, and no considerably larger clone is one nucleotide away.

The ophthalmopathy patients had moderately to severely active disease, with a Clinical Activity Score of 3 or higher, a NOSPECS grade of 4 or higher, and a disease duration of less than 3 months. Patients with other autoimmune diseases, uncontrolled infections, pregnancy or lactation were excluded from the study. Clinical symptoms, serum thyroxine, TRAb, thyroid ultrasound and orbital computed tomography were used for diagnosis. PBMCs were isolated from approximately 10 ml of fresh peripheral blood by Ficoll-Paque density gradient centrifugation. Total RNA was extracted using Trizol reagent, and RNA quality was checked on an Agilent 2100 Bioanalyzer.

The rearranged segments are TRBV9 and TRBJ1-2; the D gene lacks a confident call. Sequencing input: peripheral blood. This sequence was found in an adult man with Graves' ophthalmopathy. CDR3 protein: CASSVNSPNYGYTF. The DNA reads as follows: TGTGCCAGCAGCGTCAACTCGCCGAACTATGGCTACACCTTC.